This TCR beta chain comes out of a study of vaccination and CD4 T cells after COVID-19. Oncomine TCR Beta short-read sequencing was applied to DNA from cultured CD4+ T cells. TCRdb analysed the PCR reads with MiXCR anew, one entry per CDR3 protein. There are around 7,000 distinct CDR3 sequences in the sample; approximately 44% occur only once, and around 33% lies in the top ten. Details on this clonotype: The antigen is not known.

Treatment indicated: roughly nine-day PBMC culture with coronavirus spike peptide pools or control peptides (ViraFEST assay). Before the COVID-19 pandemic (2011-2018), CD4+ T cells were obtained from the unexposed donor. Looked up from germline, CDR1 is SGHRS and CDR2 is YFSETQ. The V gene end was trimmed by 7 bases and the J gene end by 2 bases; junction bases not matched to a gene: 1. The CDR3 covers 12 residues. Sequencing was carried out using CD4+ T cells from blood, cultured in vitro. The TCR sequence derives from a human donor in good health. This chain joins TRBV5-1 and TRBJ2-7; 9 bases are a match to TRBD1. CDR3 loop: CASGDRAYEQYF. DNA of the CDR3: TGCGCCAGCGGGGACAGGGCCTACGAGCAGTACTTC.